This T cell receptor beta chain was retrieved from a study of early stage breast cancer tumors. For this clone: What it binds is not known.

Using immunoSEQ multiplex PCR, the repertoire was profiled, and TCRdb retains in-frame clones only, with some absent. The table has over 40,000 clones, over 75% seen once. Deletions cut 4 bases from V and 4 bases from J, with 11 bases between. The germline V gene encodes CDR1 MNHEY and CDR2 SMNVEV (reference sequence). The CDR3 sequence is 13 residues long. Findings and limits, study-wide: Enriched TCRB sequences shared across patients were mostly commonly generated sequences.

The TCR originated in a person in their forties with breast cancer. Input material: blood. The V and J genes are TRBV27 and TRBJ2-7, with D perhaps being TRBD1 or TRBD2 (5 bases each). The CDR3 region is CASSYQGGYEQYF. CDR3 DNA: TGTGCCAGCAGTTACCAGGGCGGGTACGAGCAGTACTTC.